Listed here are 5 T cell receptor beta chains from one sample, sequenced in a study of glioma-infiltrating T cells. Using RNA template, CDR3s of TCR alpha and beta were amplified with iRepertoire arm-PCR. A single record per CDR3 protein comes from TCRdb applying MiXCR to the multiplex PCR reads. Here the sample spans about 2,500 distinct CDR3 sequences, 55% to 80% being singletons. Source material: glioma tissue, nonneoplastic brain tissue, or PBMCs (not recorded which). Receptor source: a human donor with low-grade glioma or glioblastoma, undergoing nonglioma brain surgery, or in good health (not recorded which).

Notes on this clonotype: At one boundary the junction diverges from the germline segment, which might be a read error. CDR3 coding DNA: TGTGCCAGCAGTTACGCCTATTCCTCTCCCCTCCCCTTT. It translates to CASSYAYSSPLPF. The rearrangement uses TRBV6-2 or TRBV6-3 and TRBJ1-6; D gene ambiguous. The CDR3 has 13 residues. The germline gives CDR1 MNHEY, CDR2 SVGEGT.

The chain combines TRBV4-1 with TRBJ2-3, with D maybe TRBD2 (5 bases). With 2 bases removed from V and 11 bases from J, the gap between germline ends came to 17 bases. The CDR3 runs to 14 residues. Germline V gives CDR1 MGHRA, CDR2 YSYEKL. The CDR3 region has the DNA TGCGCCAGCAGCCAACCGGGCTTCATCGGGGAGCAGTATTTT. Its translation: CASSQPGFIGEQYF.

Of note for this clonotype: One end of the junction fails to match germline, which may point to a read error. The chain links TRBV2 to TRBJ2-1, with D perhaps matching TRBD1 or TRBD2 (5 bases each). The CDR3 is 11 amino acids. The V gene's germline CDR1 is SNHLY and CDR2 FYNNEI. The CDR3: CASSGDDEQFF. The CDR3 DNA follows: TGCGCCAGCAGTGGGGACGATGAGCAGTTCTTC.

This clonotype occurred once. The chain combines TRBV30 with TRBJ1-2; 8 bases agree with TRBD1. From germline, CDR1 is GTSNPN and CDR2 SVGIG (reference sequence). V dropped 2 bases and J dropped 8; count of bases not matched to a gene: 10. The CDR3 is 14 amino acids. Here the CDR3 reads CAWSSGQGARGYTF. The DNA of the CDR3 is TGTGCCTGGAGTTCGGGGCAGGGGGCACGGGGCTACACCTTC.

The CDR3 loop reads CASSRDSSSYNEQFF. In nucleotides, the CDR3 is TGTGCCAGCAGCCGGGACAGCAGTTCCTACAATGAGCAGTTCTTC. V and J are TRBV6-2 or TRBV6-3 and TRBJ2-1, with 7 bases fitting TRBD1. This CDR3 is 15 amino acids long. Germline-derived CDR1 and CDR2 are MNHEY and SVGEGT. V lost 6 bases and J lost 1; bases outside the gene matches: 6.